The rows below give T cell receptor beta chains drawn from one sample of a study of CD8+ T cells in alopecia areata. The data were produced by immunoSEQ multiplex PCR, yet TCRdb's version contains in-frame clones alone and is incomplete. This sample has 130,000 to 150,000 clones, with 40% to 55% found just once. The sequencing used CD4+ T cells sorted from blood, collected at week 0. All receptors derive from a human donor with alopecia areata. The CDR3 runs from the conserved cysteine through the conserved F or W. A D gene is named only where the DNA matches it firmly. The size of a clone is reported for some rows only, either as once, few or many, or as a class for expanded clones.

clone size: -
J gene: TRBJ1-4
V gene: TRBV25-1
D gene: -
CDR3 DNA: TGTGCCAGCAGTGAACAGGTCCTCATTTCTCGGGAAAAACTGTTTTTT
CDR3 protein: CASSEQVLISREKLFF

clone size: -
J gene: TRBJ2-4
V gene: TRBV6-6
D gene: -
CDR3 DNA: TGTGCCAGCAGACCCGGGGAAGAAAACATTCAGTACTTC
CDR3 protein: CASRPGEENIQYF

clone size: -
J gene: TRBJ2-3
V gene: TRBV4-3
D gene: TRBD1
CDR3 DNA: TGCGCCAGCAGCCAAGGGACAGGATGGGAGACAGATACGCAGTATTTT
CDR3 protein: CASSQGTGWETDTQYF

clone size: few
J gene: TRBJ1-1
V gene: TRBV29-1
D gene: -
CDR3 DNA: TGCAGCGTTGTGACCCAAGCGACTGAAGCTTTCTTT
CDR3 protein: CSVVTQATEAFF

clone size: -
J gene: TRBJ1-4
V gene: TRBV18
D gene: -
CDR3 DNA: TGTGCCAGCTCACCACCGGGGGGGCGTGATGAAAAACTGTTTTTT
CDR3 protein: CASSPPGGRDEKLFF

clone size: -
J gene: TRBJ2-5
V gene: TRBV10-2
D gene: TRBD2
CDR3 DNA: TGCGCCAGCAGGGGACTAGCGGGAGTCGTAGGAGAGACCCAGTACTTC
CDR3 protein: CASRGLAGVVGETQYF

clone size: -
J gene: TRBJ2-1
V gene: TRBV7-3
D gene: -
CDR3 DNA: TGTGCCAGCAGTCCCATGCGCAGCCTCTCCTACAATGAGCAGTTCTTC
CDR3 protein: CASSPMRSLSYNEQFF

clone size: -
J gene: TRBJ2-7
V gene: TRBV6-5
D gene: -
CDR3 DNA: TGTGCCAGCAGTTACGAAGTGGGCGGTACGTACGAGCAGTACTTC
CDR3 protein: CASSYEVGGTYEQYF

clone size: -
J gene: TRBJ1-2
V gene: TRBV6-5
D gene: TRBD1
CDR3 DNA: TGTGCCAGCAGGAGACAGGGGGGACTTAACTATGGCTACACCTTC
CDR3 protein: CASRRQGGLNYGYTF

clone size: -
J gene: TRBJ2-3
V gene: TRBV29-1
D gene: TRBD2
CDR3 DNA: TGCAGCGGGGGGACTAGCGGGGCAGATACGCAGTATTTT
CDR3 protein: CSGGTSGADTQYF

clone size: few
J gene: TRBJ2-3
V gene: TRBV18
D gene: -
CDR3 DNA: TGTGCCAGCTCACCACCGGGGGCTCTCTCCGATACGCAGTATTTT
CDR3 protein: CASSPPGALSDTQYF

clone size: -
J gene: TRBJ2-7
V gene: TRBV6-5
D gene: TRBD2
CDR3 DNA: TGTGCCAGCACCCAGACTAGCGGCTTCTACGAGCAGTACTTC
CDR3 protein: CASTQTSGFYEQYF

clone size: -
J gene: TRBJ2-1
V gene: TRBV7-3
D gene: TRBD2
CDR3 DNA: TGTGCCAGCAGCTTAAGACGCAGGGATGCTAGTCGGGAGGGAAATGAGCAGTTCTTC
CDR3 protein: CASSLRRRDASREGNEQFF

clone size: -
J gene: TRBJ2-7
V gene: TRBV7-2
D gene: TRBD2
CDR3 DNA: TGTGCCAGCAGCCCCGGGACTAGCGGGACCTACGAGCAGTACTTC
CDR3 protein: CASSPGTSGTYEQYF

clone size: -
J gene: TRBJ2-7
V gene: TRBV6-5
D gene: -
CDR3 DNA: TGTGCCAGCAGTTACTCGAGGGGCACGAGGCTGTACTTC
CDR3 protein: CASSYSRGTRLYF

clone size: -
J gene: TRBJ2-2
V gene: TRBV25-1
D gene: -
CDR3 DNA: TGTGCCAGCAGTGATACCAGGGTTACCGGGGAGCTGTTTTTT
CDR3 protein: CASSDTRVTGELFF

clone size: few
J gene: TRBJ2-1
V gene: TRBV5-1
D gene: TRBD2
CDR3 DNA: TGCGCCAGCAGCTCTACTAGCGGGGCAAATGAGCAGTTCTTC
CDR3 protein: CASSSTSGANEQFF

clone size: -
J gene: TRBJ2-3
V gene: TRBV7-2
D gene: -
CDR3 DNA: TGTGCCAGCAGCTTAGGGCTGGGGGATACGCAGTATTTT
CDR3 protein: CASSLGLGDTQYF

clone size: -
J gene: TRBJ1-1
V gene: TRBV6-4
D gene: -
CDR3 DNA: TGTGCCAGCAGTTCCACAGGTTACACTGAAGCTTTCTTT
CDR3 protein: CASSSTGYTEAFF

clone size: -
J gene: TRBJ2-7
V gene: TRBV7-6
D gene: -
CDR3 DNA: TGTGCCAGCAGCCCCCGGACCGGGGGTGAACTGTACTTC
CDR3 protein: CASSPRTGGELYF

clone size: few
J gene: TRBJ2-5
V gene: TRBV5-1
D gene: -
CDR3 DNA: TGCGCCAGCAGCTTTTCGGGGGAGACCCAGTACTTC
CDR3 protein: CASSFSGETQYF